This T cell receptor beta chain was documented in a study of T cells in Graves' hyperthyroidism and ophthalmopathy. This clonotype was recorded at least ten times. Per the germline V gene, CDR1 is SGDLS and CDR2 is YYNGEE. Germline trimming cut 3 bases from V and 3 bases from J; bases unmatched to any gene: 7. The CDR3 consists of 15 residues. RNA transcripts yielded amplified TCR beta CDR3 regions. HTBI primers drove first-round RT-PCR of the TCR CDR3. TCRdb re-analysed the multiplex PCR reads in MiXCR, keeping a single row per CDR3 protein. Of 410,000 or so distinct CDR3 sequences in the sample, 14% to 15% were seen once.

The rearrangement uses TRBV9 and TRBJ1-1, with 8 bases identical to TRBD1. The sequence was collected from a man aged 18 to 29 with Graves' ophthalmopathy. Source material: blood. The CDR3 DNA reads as TGTGCCAGCAGCGAGACAGGGGTTGGATACACTGAAGCTTTCTTT. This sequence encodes CASSETGVGYTEAFF.